The 5 T cell receptor beta chains below come from one sample, sequenced in a study of CD8 T cells in ankylosing spondylitis. TCRdb re-derived calls from the 5' RACE reads in MiXCR, one entry per CDR3 protein. This sample yields 200,000 to 300,000 distinct CDR3 sequences, of which over 9.5% are seen a single time; 2% to 3% belongs to the top ten. Sample: blood, either unsorted or a sorted T cell fraction (not recorded which). The source is a male donor with ankylosing spondylitis or in good health (not recorded which).

The rearrangement uses TRBV18 and TRBJ1-1; a weak D match, TRBD1 (6 bases). Per germline, CDR1 KGHSH and CDR2 LQKENI. V was trimmed by 6 bases and J by 0 bases, leaving 14 bases between them. The CDR3 totals 15 residues. The CDR3 DNA reads TGTGCCAGCTCCATCGCACCAGGGGTGAACACTGAAGCTTTCTTT. It is translated as CASSIAPGVNTEAFF.

This clonotype was recorded many times. This chain uses TRBV20-1 with TRBJ2-1, with 12 nucleotides matching TRBD2. Germline loops: CDR1 DFQATT, CDR2 SNEGSKA (reference sequence). The CDR3 runs 14 residues. The V gene end was trimmed by 3 bases and the J gene end by 9 bases; junction bases not matched to a gene: 6. In DNA, the CDR3 is TGCAGTGCTAGGTTACTAGCGGGAGGACTTGAGCAGTTCTTC. It yields the protein CSARLLAGGLEQFF.

This clonotype has just a few counts. V gene TRBV10-3 combines with J gene TRBJ1-1; 9 bases are a match to TRBD1. V was clipped by 7 bases and J by 2 bases; unmatched bases: 5. From germline, CDR1 is ENHRY and CDR2 SYGVKD. The CDR3 is 14 residues long. The CDR3 region is CAITQGQGNTEAFF. The CDR3 DNA reads as TGTGCCATCACCCAGGGACAGGGAAACACTGAAGCTTTCTTT.

The chain has TRBV5-1 and TRBJ1-1; D is unresolved. The CDR3 is 14 amino acids. Trimming stripped 7 bases from V and 1 base from J, with 14 bases between. The germline CDR1 and CDR2 sequences are SGHRS and YFSETQ. In DNA form, the CDR3 reads TGCGCCAGCGTGGGAGGGTTTAGGAACACTGAAGCTTTCTTT. Translation gives CASVGGFRNTEAFF.

This clonotype was seen repeatedly, ten times or more. The chain uses TRBV20-1 and TRBJ2-3; the match to TRBD2 covers 11 bases. V lost 1 base, J lost 6 bases, and 3 bases stayed unmatched. The germline CDR1 and CDR2 sequences are DFQATT and SNEGSKA (reference sequence). This CDR3 is built from 14 residues. The CDR3 sequence is CSARGLAGLDTQYF. In nucleotides, the CDR3 is TGCAGTGCTAGAGGACTAGCGGGATTGGATACGCAGTATTTT.